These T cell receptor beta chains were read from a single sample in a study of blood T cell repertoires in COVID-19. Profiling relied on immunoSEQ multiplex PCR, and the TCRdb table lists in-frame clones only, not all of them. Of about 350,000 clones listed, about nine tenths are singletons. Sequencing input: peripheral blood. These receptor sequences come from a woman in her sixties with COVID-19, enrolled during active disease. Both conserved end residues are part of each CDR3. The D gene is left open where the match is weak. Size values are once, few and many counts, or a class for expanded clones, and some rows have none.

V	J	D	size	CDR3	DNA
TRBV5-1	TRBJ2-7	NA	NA	CASSLVQSYEQYF	TGCGCCAGCAGCTTGGTCCAGTCCTACGAGCAGTACTTC
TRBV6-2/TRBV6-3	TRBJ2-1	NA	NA	CASSYSRLRYNEQFF	TGTGCCAGCAGTTACAGCCGCCTTAGATACAATGAGCAGTTCTTC
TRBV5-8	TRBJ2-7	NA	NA	CASSPDWNEQYF	TGTGCCAGCAGCCCGGACTGGAACGAGCAGTACTTC
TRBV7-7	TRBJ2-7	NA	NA	CASSLGAGSYEQYF	TGTGCCAGCAGCTTGGGGGCCGGTTCCTACGAGCAGTACTTC
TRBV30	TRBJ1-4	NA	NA	CASRWEGNEKLFF	TGTGCCTCGAGGTGGGAGGGTAATGAAAAACTGTTTTTT
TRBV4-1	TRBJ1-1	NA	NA	CASSQTGGNTEAFF	TGCGCCAGCAGCCAGACCGGGGGGAACACTGAAGCTTTCTTT
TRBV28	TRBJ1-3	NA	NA	CASSSQGASSGNTIYF	TGTGCCAGCAGTTCACAGGGCGCCTCCTCTGGAAACACCATATATTTT
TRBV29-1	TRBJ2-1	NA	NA	CSVIGLTSYNEQFF	TGCAGCGTTATAGGACTGACCTCCTACAATGAGCAGTTCTTC
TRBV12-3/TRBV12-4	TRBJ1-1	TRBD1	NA	CASSRDDRGTFF	TGTGCCAGCAGCCGTGATGACAGGGGTACTTTCTTT
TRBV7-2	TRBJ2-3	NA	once	CASSLFGGSTDTQYF	TGTGCCAGCAGTTTATTCGGGGGTAGCACAGATACGCAGTATTTT
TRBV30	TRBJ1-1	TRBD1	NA	CAYSQGAGEAFF	TGTGCCTACTCACAGGGGGCTGGTGAAGCTTTCTTT
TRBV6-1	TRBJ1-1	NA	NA	CASSEVRQGGGAFF	TGTGCCAGCAGTGAAGTACGTCAGGGCGGTGGGGCTTTCTTT
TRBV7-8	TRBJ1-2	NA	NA	CASSLAGGYTF	TGTGCCAGCAGCTTAGCCGGTGGCTACACCTTC
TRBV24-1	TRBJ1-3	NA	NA	CATSDPGGSGNTIYF	TGTGCCACCAGTGACCCCGGCGGTTCAGGAAACACCATATATTTT
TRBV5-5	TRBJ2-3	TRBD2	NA	CASSRMGLAGGSSTDTQYF	TGTGCCAGCAGCCGGATGGGACTAGCGGGGGGCTCTAGCACAGATACGCAGTATTTT
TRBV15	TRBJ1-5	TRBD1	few	CATSRGQGLGQPQHF	TGTGCCACCAGCAGAGGACAGGGGTTGGGTCAGCCCCAGCATTTT
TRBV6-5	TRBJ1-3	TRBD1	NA	CASSYDRGDTIYF	TGTGCCAGCAGTTACGACAGGGGGGACACCATATATTTT
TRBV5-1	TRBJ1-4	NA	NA	CASSLAATNEKLFF	TGCGCCAGCAGCTTGGCTGCAACTAATGAAAAACTGTTTTTT
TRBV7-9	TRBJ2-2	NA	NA	CASSPRREGNTGELFF	TGTGCCAGCAGTCCCCGTCGGGAAGGTAACACCGGGGAGCTGTTTTTT
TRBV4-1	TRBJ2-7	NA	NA	CASSQGGAPPYEQYF	TGCGCCAGCAGCCAGGGGGGGGCCCCTCCCTACGAGCAGTACTTC
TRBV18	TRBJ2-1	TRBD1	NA	CASSPSQGAYNEQFF	TGTGCCAGCTCACCATCCCAGGGGGCATACAATGAGCAGTTCTTC
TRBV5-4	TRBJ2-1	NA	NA	CASSSNQVNEQFF	TGTGCCAGCAGCTCCAATCAGGTGAATGAGCAGTTCTTC
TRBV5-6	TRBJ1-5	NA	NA	CASSLAGVHQPQHF	TGTGCCAGCAGCTTGGCCGGGGTCCATCAGCCCCAGCATTTT
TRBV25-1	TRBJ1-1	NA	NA	CASSEFGLPEAFF	TGTGCCAGCAGTGAATTTGGACTCCCTGAAGCTTTCTTT
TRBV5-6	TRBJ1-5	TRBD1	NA	CASSFGGTGNQPQHF	TGTGCCAGCAGTTTCGGAGGGACAGGCAATCAGCCCCAGCATTTT
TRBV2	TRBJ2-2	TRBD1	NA	CASRVQGARTGELFF	TGTGCCAGCAGGGTTCAGGGGGCGCGGACCGGGGAGCTGTTTTTT
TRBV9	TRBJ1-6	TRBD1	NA	CASSGEGQAHYNSPLHF	TGTGCCAGCAGCGGAGAGGGACAGGCTCACTATAATTCACCCCTCCACTTT
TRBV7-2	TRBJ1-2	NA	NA	CASSLGARGYYGYTF	TGTGCCAGCAGCTTAGGGGCCCGGGGGTACTATGGCTACACCTTC